The clone carrying this T cell receptor (beta chain) was found a few times. Its antigen is not known. This record comes from a study of T-cell memory formation after mild COVID-19. TCRdb reprocessed the 5' RACE reads via MiXCR and lists one record per CDR3 protein. The table lists about 390,000 distinct CDR3 sequences, 16% of them singletons. General study findings and limits: A second wave expanding day 15 to 37 was CD4+-biased; contracting clones were balanced.

There are 15 residues in the CDR3. CDR1 is LGHDT, CDR2 YNNKEL, per germline (reference sequence). Trimming removed 1 base from V and 4 bases from J, with 11 bases in between. Sequencing was done on a sample of PBMCs or a T cell subset sorted from them (not recorded which). The TCR was taken from a young man who had mild COVID-19 (a few samples of this study predate the infection). Cell type and time point are not known. The V and J genes are TRBV3-1 and TRBJ1-5, with D possibly matching TRBD1 (6 bases). Here the CDR3 reads CASSQAPGQNQPQHF. CDR3 nucleotide sequence: TGTGCCAGCAGCCAAGCCCCCGGACAGAATCAGCCCCAGCATTTT.